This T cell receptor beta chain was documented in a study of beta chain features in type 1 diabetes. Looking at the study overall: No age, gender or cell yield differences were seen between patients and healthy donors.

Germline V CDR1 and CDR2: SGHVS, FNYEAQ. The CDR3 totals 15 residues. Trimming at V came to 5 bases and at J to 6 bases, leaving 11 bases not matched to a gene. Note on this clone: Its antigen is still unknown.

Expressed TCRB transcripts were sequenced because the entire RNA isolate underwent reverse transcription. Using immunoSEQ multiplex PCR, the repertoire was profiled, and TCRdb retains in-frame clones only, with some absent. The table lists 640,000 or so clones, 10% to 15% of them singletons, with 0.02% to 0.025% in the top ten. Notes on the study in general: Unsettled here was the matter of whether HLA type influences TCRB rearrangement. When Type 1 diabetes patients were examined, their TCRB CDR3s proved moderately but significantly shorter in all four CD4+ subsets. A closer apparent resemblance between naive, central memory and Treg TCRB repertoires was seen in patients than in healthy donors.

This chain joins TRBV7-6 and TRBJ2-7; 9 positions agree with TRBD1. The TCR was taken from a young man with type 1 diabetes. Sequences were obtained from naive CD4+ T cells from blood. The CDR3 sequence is CASSLAGTGLGEQYF. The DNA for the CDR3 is TGTGCCAGCAGCCTCGCCGGGACAGGGCTAGGCGAGCAGTACTTC.